Described below is a single T cell receptor (beta chain) sequence and its context. Other nucleotide sequences in the sample specify the same CDR3. The DNA input per sorted-subset replicate PCR was 200 to 250 ng, corresponding to around 28,000 T cell genomes. TCRdb's copy holds only in-frame clones and misses some; the assay was immunoSEQ multiplex PCR. The sample lists hundreds of thousands of clones, 55% to 85% occurring once. This entry belongs to a study of shared clonotypes between healthy human individuals. The overall study: CD4 naive and memory got three plates each, CD8 naive two, CD8 memory one.

A split of CD4+ cells into CD45RA+ naive and CD45RA-negative memory subsets was performed. V was shortened by 3 bases and J by 5 bases, with 13 bases between the two germline ends. The germline V gene encodes CDR1 SQVTM and CDR2 ANQGSEA. This CDR3 has 14 amino acids. This rearrangement joins TRBV29-1 to TRBJ2-2; possibly TRBD1 or TRBD2 for D (6 bases each). The source material was memory CD4+ T cells sorted from blood. Subset in this sample: CD45RA-negative fraction. This TCR was recovered from a woman aged 25 to 39 in good health. The chain's CDR3 is CSVEAGGGTGELFF. The CDR3 DNA reads TGCAGCGTTGAGGCTGGAGGGGGAACCGGGGAGCTGTTTTTT.